The 2 T cell receptor beta chains reported below all come from one sample, sequenced in a study of relationships among human T cell subsets. TCR alpha and beta CDR3s were amplified from mRNA by semiquantitative ARM-PCR. ARM-PCR used tagged nested gene-specific primers, then communal superprimers for exponential amplification. TCRdb independently ran MiXCR on the multiplex PCR reads; one entry per CDR3 protein. Among 10,000 to 15,000 distinct CDR3 sequences listed, over 60% were seen once. After CD25, CD56 and CD294 bead selections, the flow-through was collected as Th1 cells. Sequencing was performed on CD4+ Th1 cells sorted from blood. Receptor source: a man aged 35 to 55 in good health.

A remark on this clonotype: One junction end disagrees with the germline gene, perhaps due to a read error. This rearrangement joins TRBV5-4 to TRBJ2-3; possible D gene TRBD2, 5 bases. Germline CDR1 is SGHNT and CDR2 is YYREEE (reference sequence). There are 17 residues in the CDR3. CDR3 in amino acids: CASSLNRGGLGTDTQYF. Here the CDR3 DNA reads TGCGCCAGCAGCTTGAATCGAGGAGGCCTTGGCACAGATACGCAGTATTTT.

In the case of this clonotype: Germline is not matched at one junction end, which may reflect a read error. The rearrangement uses TRBV6-5 and TRBJ1-5; D is possibly TRBD1 (5 bases). The CDR3 has 13 residues. CDR1 is MNHEY and CDR2 is SVGAGI in the germline V gene. The CDR3 protein is CASSYMGGIRPAF. DNA of the CDR3: TGTGCCAGCAGTTACATGGGGGGAATTCGCCCAGCATTT.